This T cell receptor (beta chain) was sequenced in a study of identifying expanded T cells in peripheral blood. Study-wide points: Across healthy donors, higher total template counts meant significantly greater approximately two-week count variance. Approximately 1.1 clones differed between technical replicates, versus roughly 16 and 20 over time.

Some clones are missing from TCRdb's copy, which holds only in-frame ones; the method was immunoSEQ multiplex PCR. The table lists some 91,000 clones, approximately 90% of them singletons. The CDR3 sequence is 15 residues long. Germline CDR1 is SGDLS and CDR2 is YYNGEE. Trimming removed 3 bases at V and 5 bases at J, with 14 bases between. A remark on this clone: Its antigen is unknown.

No infections or other immune events were documented during collection. Input material: blood. The chain couples TRBV9 to TRBJ1-4; D might be TRBD1 (6 bases). The sequence was obtained from a person aged 18 to 70 in good health. The DNA for the CDR3 is TGTGCCAGCAGCGCCCAACAGGGACGGAATGAAAAACTGTTTTTT. Its translation is CASSAQQGRNEKLFF. The full variable domain, rest sourced from reference TRBV9 and TRBJ1-4, is DSGVTQTPKHLITATGQRVTLRCSPRSGDLSVYWYQQSLDQGLQFLIQYYNGEERAKGNILERFSAQQFPDLHSELNLSSLELGDSALYFCASSAQQGRNEKLFFGSGTQLSVL.